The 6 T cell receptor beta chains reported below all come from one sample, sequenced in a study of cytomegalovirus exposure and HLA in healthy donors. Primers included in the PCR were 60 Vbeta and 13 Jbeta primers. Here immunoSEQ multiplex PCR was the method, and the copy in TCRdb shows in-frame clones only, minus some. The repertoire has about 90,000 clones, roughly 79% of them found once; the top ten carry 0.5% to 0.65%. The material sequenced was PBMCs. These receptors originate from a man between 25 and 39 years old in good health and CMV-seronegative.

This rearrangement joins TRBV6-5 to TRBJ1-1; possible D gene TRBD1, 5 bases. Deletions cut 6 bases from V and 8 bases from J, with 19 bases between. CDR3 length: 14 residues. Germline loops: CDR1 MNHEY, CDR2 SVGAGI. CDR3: CASSVGGDLIEAFF. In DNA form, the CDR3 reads TGTGCCAGCAGCGTGGGGGGGGATTTGATAGAAGCTTTCTTT.

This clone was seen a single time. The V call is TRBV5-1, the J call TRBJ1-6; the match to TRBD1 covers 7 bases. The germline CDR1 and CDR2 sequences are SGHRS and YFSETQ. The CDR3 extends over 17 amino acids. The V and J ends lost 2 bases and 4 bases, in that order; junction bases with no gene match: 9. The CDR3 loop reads CASSLGPATGYNSPLHF. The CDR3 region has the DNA TGCGCCAGCAGCTTAGGCCCCGCGACAGGGTATAATTCACCCCTCCACTTT.

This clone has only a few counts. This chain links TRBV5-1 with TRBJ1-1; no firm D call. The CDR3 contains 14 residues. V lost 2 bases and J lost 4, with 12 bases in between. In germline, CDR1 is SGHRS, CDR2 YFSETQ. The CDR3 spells CASSFLNLGTEAFF. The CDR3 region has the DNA TGCGCCAGCAGCTTCCTCAATCTCGGCACTGAAGCTTTCTTT.

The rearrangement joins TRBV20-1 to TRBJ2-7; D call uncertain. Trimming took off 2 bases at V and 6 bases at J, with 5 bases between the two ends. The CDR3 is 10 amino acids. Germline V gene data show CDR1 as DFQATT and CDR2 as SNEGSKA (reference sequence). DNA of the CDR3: TGCAGTGCTAGAATCGGCGAGCAGTACTTC. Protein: CSARIGEQYF.

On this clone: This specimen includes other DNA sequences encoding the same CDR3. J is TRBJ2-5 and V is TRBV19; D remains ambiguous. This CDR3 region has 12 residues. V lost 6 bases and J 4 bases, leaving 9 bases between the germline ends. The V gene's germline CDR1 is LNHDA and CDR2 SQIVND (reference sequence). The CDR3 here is CASRSPGETQYF. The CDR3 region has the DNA TGTGCCAGTAGATCCCCAGGAGAGACCCAGTACTTC.

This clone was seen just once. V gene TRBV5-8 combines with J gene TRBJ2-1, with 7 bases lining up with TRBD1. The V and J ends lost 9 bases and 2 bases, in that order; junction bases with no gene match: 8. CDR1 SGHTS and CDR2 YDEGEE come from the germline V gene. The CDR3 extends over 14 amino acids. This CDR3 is CATIKGGAYNEQFF. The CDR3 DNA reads TGTGCCACCATAAAAGGGGGCGCCTACAATGAGCAGTTCTTC.